These T cell receptor beta chains were read from a single sample in a study of T cells in Graves' hyperthyroidism and ophthalmopathy. TCRdb passed the multiplex PCR reads through MiXCR, listing each CDR3 protein once. The table shows about 380,000 distinct CDR3 sequences, with approximately 14% occurring only once. Sequencing used blood. These receptors were collected from an older woman with Graves' hyperthyroidism. Both conserved end residues are part of each CDR3. Fields, in order: J gene, V gene, CDR3 protein.

TRBJ1-1 TRBV2 CASSPSSQYTEAFF
TRBJ2-3 TRBV6-1 CASSSDNSGFGSIDTQYF
TRBJ1-1 TRBV27 CASSFTGGSGEAFF
TRBJ2-1 TRBV3-1 CASSQGLAGGAVEQFF
TRBJ2-1 TRBV20-1 CSASTSGSWNNEQFF
TRBJ2-5 TRBV28 CASGKPGLGRETQYF
TRBJ1-2 TRBV30 CAWRAPGYGYTF
TRBJ2-7 TRBV12-3/TRBV12-4 CASSIGAEQYF
TRBJ2-3 TRBV4-2 CASSQDGDYTDTQYF
TRBJ2-3 TRBV6-5 CASSYSAGRLTDTQYF
TRBJ2-7 TRBV5-1 CASSPVAGTSEQYF
TRBJ2-1 TRBV2 CASSGLAGPLVYNEQFF
TRBJ1-1 TRBV29-1 CSVYRGSEAFF
TRBJ2-7 TRBV19 CASSMGGSGLSGEQYF
TRBJ2-7 TRBV30 CAWDPDRGNEQYF
TRBJ2-3 TRBV12-3/TRBV12-4 CASRWTSGSTADTQYF
TRBJ2-1 TRBV19 CASSDNNEQFF
TRBJ1-1 TRBV10-3 CAISTQALTEAFF
TRBJ2-5 TRBV20-1 CSARSGRVGETQYF
TRBJ1-1 TRBV20-1 CSARGRFRATEAFF
TRBJ2-2 TRBV7-3 CASSLKSGSRELFF
TRBJ2-5 TRBV4-1 CASSQDSGGQETQYF
TRBJ2-7 TRBV27 CASSSAGTAPTKQYF
TRBJ1-1 TRBV18 CASSPRGNLNTEAFF
TRBJ2-7 TRBV19 CASSLGQGIAYEQYF
TRBJ2-2 TRBV5-4 CASSRLPLGGGPPGELFF
TRBJ2-5 TRBV10-3 CAISESGRGGQETQYF
TRBJ2-1 TRBV19 CASSAWTDDVQFF
TRBJ1-2 TRBV18 CASSHQGAQNYGYTF
TRBJ2-3 TRBV6-2/TRBV6-3 CASSYFDTQYF
TRBJ2-7 TRBV7-3 CASSLDRATNEQYF
TRBJ1-2 TRBV6-1 CASSERQGIHGYTF
TRBJ2-3 TRBV7-3 CASSLKGGPTTDTQYF
TRBJ2-1 TRBV4-1 CASSQLVQGNEQFF
TRBJ1-2 TRBV20-1 CSAQKTANYGYTF
TRBJ1-5 TRBV20-1 CSASEEPNQPQHF
TRBJ2-7 TRBV7-8 CASSPLPVMNYEQYF
TRBJ2-1 TRBV4-2 CASSQGGAAAGPGNEQFF
TRBJ1-1 TRBV19 CATTQGYRGAFF
TRBJ1-5 TRBV3-1 CASSQGAAQPQHF
TRBJ2-1 TRBV7-9 CASTNRTSATYNEQFF